The 14 T cell receptor beta chains reported below all come from one sample, sequenced in a study of blood T cell repertoires in COVID-19. Sequenced by immunoSEQ multiplex PCR; TCRdb stores in-frame clones only, minus some. The data contain about 69,000 clones, 75% to 80% of them singletons. The material sequenced was peripheral blood. The receptor set was obtained from a human donor in a cohort sampled during active COVID-19.

J is TRBJ2-3 and V is TRBV18; 12 nucleotides agree with TRBD2. The V gene end was trimmed by 3 bases and the J gene end by 6 bases; junction bases not matched to a gene: 4. Germline V CDR1 and CDR2: KGHSH, LQKENI. This CDR3 has 15 amino acids. The CDR3 DNA sequence: TGTGCCAGCTCACCCAGACTAGCGGGAGAGGATACGCAGTATTTT. It yields the protein CASSPRLAGEDTQYF.

Only one count was recorded for this clone. The V call is TRBV29-1, the J call TRBJ1-2, with a tentative D call TRBD1 (6 bases). Germline CDR1 reads SQVTM; CDR2 reads ANQGSEA. V lost 8 bases to trimming and J lost 7 bases, with 17 bases between them. CDR3 length: 12 residues. The CDR3 nucleotides read TGCAGCTCTAACCAGGGGAAGGGTGGCTACACCTTC. Its translation is CSSNQGKGGYTF.

The gene calls are TRBV5-1 and TRBJ2-7; TRBD2 matches 11 bases. Unmatched junction bases numbered 7, after V lost 2 bases and J lost 6 bases. The CDR3 sequence is 15 residues long. Germline values: CDR1 SGHRS, CDR2 YFSETQ. CDR3 sequence: CASSLSTSGSSEQYF. CDR3 coding DNA: TGCGCCAGCAGCTTAAGTACTAGCGGGAGTTCCGAGCAGTACTTC.

This clone was observed a few times. The chain combines TRBV7-9 with TRBJ1-5; D remains unclear. Trimming removed 8 bases from V and 0 bases from J, with 14 bases in between. Germline CDR1 is SEHNR and CDR2 is FQNEAQ (reference sequence). The CDR3 length is 15 residues. The CDR3 sequence: CASSQSGNSNQPQHF. In DNA form, the CDR3 reads TGTGCCAGCTCCCAGTCGGGTAATAGCAATCAGCCCCAGCATTTT.

The V gene is TRBV6-1, the J gene TRBJ1-3, with TRBD1 matching 9 bases. V gave up 4 bases and J gave up 4 bases; unmatched junction bases: 5. From germline, CDR1 is MNHNS and CDR2 SASEGT. This CDR3 has 15 residues. CDR3 protein: CASSVQGAEGNTIYF. In nucleotides, the CDR3 is TGTGCCAGCAGTGTACAGGGGGCGGAAGGAAACACCATATATTTT.

The chain is built from TRBV7-6 and TRBJ2-5; 7 bases are a match to TRBD2. The CDR3 loop spans 13 amino acids. Trimming at V came to 5 bases and at J to 4 bases, leaving 4 bases not matched to a gene. Per germline, CDR1 SGHVS and CDR2 FNYEAQ. DNA for the CDR3: TGTGCCAGCAGCCCAACGGGGGGAGAGACCCAGTACTTC. Translation: CASSPTGGETQYF.

The V and J genes are TRBV9 and TRBJ2-7, with 7 bases aligning to TRBD2. Germline CDR1 reads SGDLS; CDR2 reads YYNGEE. This CDR3 spans 13 amino acids. V was clipped by 7 bases and J by 4 bases; unmatched bases: 8. CDR3 in amino acids: CASGAGVTYEQYF. The CDR3 DNA is TGTGCCAGCGGGGCGGGGGTGACTTACGAGCAGTACTTC.

The V and J genes are TRBV2 and TRBJ2-7, with D hard to call. V lost 6 bases and J lost 3, with 9 bases in between. The CDR3 runs to 12 residues. Per the germline V gene, CDR1 is SNHLY and CDR2 is FYNNEI. The CDR3 bases are TGTGCCAGCAGGGGCCTTGACTACGAGCAGTACTTC. This encodes CASRGLDYEQYF.

The chain joins TRBV5-1 to TRBJ2-3, with 8 bases lining up with TRBD2. Germline CDR1 and CDR2: SGHRS and YFSETQ. V dropped 4 bases and J dropped 6; count of bases not matched to a gene: 7. The CDR3 is made up of 14 amino acids. Here the CDR3 DNA reads TGCGCCAGCAGCCTTGATAGCGGGATTGATACGCAGTATTTT. It specifies CASSLDSGIDTQYF.

In this sample, this clone turned up a few times. The chain combines TRBV7-2 with TRBJ2-1; 13 bases map to TRBD2. J was trimmed by 6 bases and V by 5 bases; bases with no gene match: 4. The CDR3 runs 15 residues. Germline CDR1 reads SGHTA; CDR2 reads FQGNSA. CDR3 amino acids: CASSPRLAGGNEQFF. The CDR3 DNA sequence: TGTGCCAGCAGCCCGAGACTAGCGGGAGGCAATGAGCAGTTCTTC.

V gene TRBV18 combines with J gene TRBJ2-2; 10 nucleotides agree with TRBD1. The CDR3 consists of 19 residues. After removal of 3 bases from V and 1 base from J, the junction contained 11 bases not matched to a gene. CDR1 and CDR2 from the germline V gene are KGHSH and LQKENI. CDR3 loop: CASSPLRQGAIRNTGELFF. The DNA for the CDR3 is TGTGCCAGCTCACCTCTAAGACAGGGGGCGATTCGGAACACCGGGGAGCTGTTTTTT.

This chain uses TRBV7-9 with TRBJ2-6, with 10 bases identical to TRBD1. The CDR3 length is 18 residues. The V gene's germline CDR1 is SEHNR and CDR2 FQNEAQ (reference sequence). Losses at the gene ends were 2 bases for V and 0 bases for J; bases not matched to a gene: 4. The DNA for the CDR3 is TGTGCCAGCAGCTTACGGGGACAGGGGAGCTCTGGGGCCAACGTCCTGACTTTC. Its protein product is CASSLRGQGSSGANVLTF.

This chain links TRBV7-8 with TRBJ1-4; D is unresolved. Germline-derived CDR1 and CDR2 are SGHVS and FQNEAQ. The CDR3 is 14 residues long. V dropped 5 bases and J dropped 5 bases, with 12 bases sitting between them. The CDR3 bases are TGTGCCAGCAGCCGTCTAGGAGGAAATGAAAAACTGTTTTTT. Translating it yields CASSRLGGNEKLFF.

The CDR3 DNA reads TGCGCCAGCAGCCAAGATCGGACTAGCGGGGTGACCACAGATACGCAGTATTTT. Translation: CASSQDRTSGVTTDTQYF. The rearrangement joins TRBV4-1 to TRBJ2-3; 12 nucleotides align to TRBD2. Germline V gene sequence: CDR1 MGHRA, CDR2 YSYEKL. The CDR3 totals 18 residues. V was clipped by 0 bases and J by 2 bases; unmatched bases: 6.